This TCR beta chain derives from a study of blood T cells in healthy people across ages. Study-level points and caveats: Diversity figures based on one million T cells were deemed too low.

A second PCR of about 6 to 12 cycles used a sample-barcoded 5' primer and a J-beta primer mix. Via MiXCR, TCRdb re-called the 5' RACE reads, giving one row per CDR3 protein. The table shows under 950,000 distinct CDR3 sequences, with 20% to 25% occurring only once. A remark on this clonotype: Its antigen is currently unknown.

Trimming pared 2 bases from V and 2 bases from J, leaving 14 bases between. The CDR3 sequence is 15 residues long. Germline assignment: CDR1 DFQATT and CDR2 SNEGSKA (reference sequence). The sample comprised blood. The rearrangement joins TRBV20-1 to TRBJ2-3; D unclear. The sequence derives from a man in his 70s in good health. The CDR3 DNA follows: TGCAGTGCTAGAAGTTTTGCAGGACCCACAGATACGCAGTATTTT. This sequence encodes CSARSFAGPTDTQYF.